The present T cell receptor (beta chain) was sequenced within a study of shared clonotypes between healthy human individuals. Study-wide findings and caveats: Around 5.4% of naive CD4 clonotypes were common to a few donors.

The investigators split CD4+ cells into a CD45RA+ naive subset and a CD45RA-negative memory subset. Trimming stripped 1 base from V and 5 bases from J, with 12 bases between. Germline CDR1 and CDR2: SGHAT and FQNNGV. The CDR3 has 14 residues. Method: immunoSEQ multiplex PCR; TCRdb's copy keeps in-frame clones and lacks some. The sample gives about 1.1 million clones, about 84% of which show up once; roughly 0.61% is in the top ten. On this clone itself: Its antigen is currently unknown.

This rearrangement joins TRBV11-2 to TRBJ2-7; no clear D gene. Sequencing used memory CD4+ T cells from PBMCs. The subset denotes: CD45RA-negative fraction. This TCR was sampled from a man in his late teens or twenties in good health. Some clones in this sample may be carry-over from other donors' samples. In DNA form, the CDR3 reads TGTGCCAGCAGCTTAGGGTCTCGGTCCGACGAGCAGTACTTC. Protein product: CASSLGSRSDEQYF.